Below are 21 T cell receptor beta chains sequenced from a single sample in a study of T-cell reconstitution after alpha-beta-depleted transplantation in children. Preparation of the TCRbeta library used unique molecular identifiers. TCRdb itself ran the PCR reads through MiXCR, one entry per CDR3 protein. The data hold 90,000 to 100,000 distinct CDR3 sequences, with 20% to 25% observed a single time. The sample was PBMCs, taken before TCRalphabeta/CD19-depleted stem cell transplant. These receptors were collected from a boy between 2 and 10 years old with acute lymphoblastic leukemia, due to receive a stem cell transplant.

Ten or more counts support this clonotype. This chain links TRBV12-3 or TRBV12-4 with TRBJ2-7; D remains ambiguous. Trimming shortened V by 7 bases and J by 0 bases, and 10 bases separated the two germline ends. The CDR3 length is 13 residues. The CDR3 sequence is CASNLGSSYEQYF. The CDR3 nucleotides read TGTGCCAGCAACTTGGGCAGCTCCTACGAGCAGTACTTC.

The J gene is TRBJ2-1, the V gene TRBV7-3; D is possibly TRBD2 (5 bases). The CDR3 consists of 15 residues. Per the germline V gene, CDR1 is SGHTA and CDR2 is FQGTGA. V lost 0 bases and J lost 5, with 11 bases in between. The CDR3 spells CASSLTSGPHNEQFF. The CDR3 nucleotides read TGTGCCAGCAGCTTAACGAGCGGCCCTCACAATGAGCAGTTCTTC.

This chain links TRBV18 with TRBJ2-1, with 8 positions matching TRBD1. CDR3 length: 15 amino acids. The V segment lost 3 bases and the J segment 5 bases; nucleotides outside the gene matches: 6. Germline loops: CDR1 KGHSH, CDR2 LQKENI. This chain's CDR3 is CASSPRGTGDNEQFF. CDR3 sequence (DNA): TGTGCCAGCTCACCCCGAGGGACAGGAGACAATGAGCAGTTCTTC.

This clonotype occurred many times. This chain joins TRBV7-2 and TRBJ2-3; no clear D gene. The length of the CDR3 is 12 residues. In germline, CDR1 is SGHTA, CDR2 FQGNSA. The V and J ends lost 5 bases and 8 bases respectively, with 11 bases between them. CDR3 sequence reads: CASSELSGTQYF. In nucleotides, the CDR3 is TGTGCCAGCAGCGAACTATCCGGTACGCAGTATTTT.

This clonotype appeared a few times. The rearrangement joins TRBV12-3 or TRBV12-4 to TRBJ2-7; D is uncertain. This CDR3 comprises 11 residues. Trimming took 3 bases from V and 5 from J, leaving 5 bases between them. As DNA, the CDR3 is TGTGCCAGCAGTTTTAAGAACGAGCAGTACTTC. It codes for CASSFKNEQYF.

This chain links TRBV12-3 or TRBV12-4 with TRBJ1-5, with D unresolved. Trimming removed 6 bases at V and 7 bases at J, with 10 bases between. The CDR3 runs 12 residues. This CDR3 is CASSQTTQPQHF. For the CDR3, the DNA is TGTGCCAGCAGCCAAACCACACAGCCCCAGCATTTT.

To note about this clonotype: It may be a read error: a sequence one base away is much more abundant. CDR3 nucleotides: TGCAGTGCTAGAGATATTAGAAGAGTATACGAGCAGTACTTC. The encoded protein is CSARDIRRVYEQYF. The chain links TRBV20-1 to TRBJ2-7; D is unresolved. The germline gives CDR1 DFQATT, CDR2 SNEGSKA (reference sequence). Trimming cost V 0 bases and J 4 bases, with 13 bases left between them. The CDR3 runs to 14 residues.

The chain has TRBV2 and TRBJ1-4; TRBD1 aligns across 9 bases. CDR1 and CDR2 from the germline V gene are SNHLY and FYNNEI. The CDR3 runs 15 residues. The V gene end was trimmed by 1 base and the J gene end by 8 bases; junction bases not matched to a gene: 5. The chain's CDR3 is CASSEGTGDLEKLFF. CDR3 DNA sequence: TGTGCCAGCAGTGAAGGGACAGGGGATCTGGAAAAACTGTTTTTT.

V usage is TRBV4-2 and J usage is TRBJ2-3; D gene unclear. This CDR3 is 16 amino acids long. V was pared by 2 bases and J by 3 bases, with 15 bases between. Germline V CDR1 and CDR2: LGHNA, YNFKEQ. This CDR3 is CASSQLTAGMTDTQYF. CDR3 in DNA: TGTGCCAGCAGCCAACTAACCGCTGGGATGACAGATACGCAGTATTTT.

The chain couples TRBV15 to TRBJ2-7; 7 bases agree with TRBD2. The junction had 8 bases not matched to a gene; V was cut back by 5 bases and J by 4 bases. In germline, CDR1 is LNHNV, CDR2 YYDKDF (reference sequence). This CDR3 has 14 amino acids. CDR3 residues: CATSPSGPFYEQYF. DNA for the CDR3: TGTGCCACCAGCCCTAGCGGTCCTTTTTACGAGCAGTACTTC.

In its sample, this clonotype was seen a few times. The chain carries TRBV6-5 and TRBJ2-2, with TRBD2 matching 10 bases. V was pared by 3 bases and J by 4 bases, with 2 bases of the junction left unmatched. CDR1 and CDR2 from the germline V gene are MNHEY and SVGAGI. CDR3 length equals 15 residues. CDR3 residues: CASSYTSGTTGELFF. The CDR3, as DNA: TGTGCCAGCAGTTATACTAGCGGGACCACCGGGGAGCTGTTTTTT.

Only a few counts were recorded for this clonotype. This chain uses TRBV4-2 with TRBJ2-7, with D perhaps TRBD1 (6 bases). Per germline, CDR1 LGHNA and CDR2 YNFKEQ. Trimming shortened V by 4 bases and J by 1 base, and 11 bases separated the two germline ends. The CDR3 runs to 14 residues. The DNA for the CDR3 is TGTGCCAGCAGCCTCCAGGGGCCTTCCTACGAGCAGTACTTC. It codes for CASSLQGPSYEQYF.

The V call is TRBV7-2, the J call TRBJ2-1, with D unresolved. Germline assignment: CDR1 SGHTA and CDR2 FQGNSA. V dropped 1 base and J dropped 8 bases, with 6 bases sitting between them. The CDR3 loop spans 12 amino acids. The CDR3 region is CASSLVRHEQFF. Written as DNA, the CDR3 is TGTGCCAGCAGCTTAGTTCGGCATGAGCAGTTCTTC.

In regard to this clonotype: The junction departs from germline at one end; a sequencing error may be responsible. The chain joins TRBV5-5 to TRBJ2-3; D is tentatively TRBD1 or TRBD2 (6 bases each). Germline V CDR1 and CDR2: SGHKS, YYEKEE (reference sequence). The length of the CDR3 is 14 residues. The DNA for the CDR3 is TGTACCAGCAGCATGGAGTGGGGGGCGGATACGCAGTATTTT. This sequence encodes CTSSMEWGADTQYF.

In regard to this clonotype: A junction boundary mismatches the germline segment, possibly from a read error. The chain is built from TRBV29-1 and TRBJ2-1; possible D gene TRBD1, 6 bases. The germline V gene encodes CDR1 SQVTM and CDR2 ANQGSEA. The CDR3 spans 14 residues. CDR3: CSVEGVSRDNQQFF. The CDR3 coding sequence is TGCAGCGTTGAGGGTGTTTCCCGGGACAATCAGCAGTTCTTC.

The V and J genes are TRBV10-3 and TRBJ2-7, with 7 nucleotides matching TRBD2. Germline V gene lookup returns CDR1 ENHRY and CDR2 SYGVKD. The length of the CDR3 is 14 residues. With 7 bases clipped from V and 0 bases from J, the junction kept 6 bases outside the gene matches. This chain's CDR3 is CAITSGSSSYEQYF. For the CDR3, the DNA is TGTGCCATCACTAGCGGTAGTAGCTCCTACGAGCAGTACTTC.

V is TRBV5-1 and J is TRBJ2-1; D remains ambiguous. This CDR3 is 17 amino acids long. Germline CDR1 and CDR2: SGHRS and YFSETQ. Trimming took 0 bases from V and 7 from J, leaving 20 bases between them. Written as DNA, the CDR3 is TGCGCCAGCAGCTTGGCCTCTATGAGCCAGCAAAGGAATGAGCAGTTCTTC. Its translation: CASSLASMSQQRNEQFF.

This chain connects TRBV12-3 or TRBV12-4 to TRBJ1-1; D perhaps matches TRBD1 (5 bases). V lost 7 bases, J lost 3 bases, and 12 bases lay in between. The CDR3 runs 13 residues. CDR3 amino acids: CASNWGRHTEAFF. CDR3 DNA sequence: TGTGCCAGCAACTGGGGGAGACACACTGAAGCTTTCTTT.

The chain joins TRBV12-3 or TRBV12-4 to TRBJ1-1; 7 bases fit TRBD1. V shed 5 bases and J 6 bases; nucleotides not matched to a gene: 6. The CDR3 has 13 residues. CDR3 region: CASSLTGRAEAFF. In nucleotides, the CDR3 is TGTGCCAGCAGTCTGACAGGGCGGGCTGAAGCTTTCTTT.

This clonotype has just a few counts. V gene TRBV10-3 combines with J gene TRBJ1-1, with a possible D match to TRBD1 (6 bases). V dropped 4 bases and J dropped 5 bases, with 17 bases sitting between them. This CDR3 spans 15 amino acids. In germline, CDR1 is ENHRY, CDR2 SYGVKD. CDR3 amino acids: CAISGRGGLRTEAFF. Here the CDR3 DNA reads TGTGCCATCAGTGGGAGGGGGGGATTAAGGACTGAAGCTTTCTTT.

The chain couples TRBV18 to TRBJ2-7; D is ambiguous. The CDR3 covers 14 residues. V was clipped by 0 bases and J by 1 base, with 7 bases between them. Germline V gene sequence: CDR1 KGHSH, CDR2 LQKENI. CDR3 sequence reads: CASSPPSSSYEQYF. The CDR3 DNA is TGTGCCAGCTCACCACCGTCCAGTTCCTACGAGCAGTACTTC.